A selection of T cell receptor beta chains follows, all from one sample in a study of beta chain features in type 1 diabetes. Sequenced by immunoSEQ multiplex PCR; TCRdb stores in-frame clones only, minus some. This table holds under 350,000 clones, around 25% found once. Sequenced sample: naive CD4+ T cells from blood. The receptors stem from a woman aged 25 to 39 with type 1 diabetes. CDR3s include the opening cysteine and the closing phenylalanine or tryptophan. Each record gives: D gene, V gene, clone size, J gene, CDR3 DNA, CDR3 protein. A D gene is named only where the DNA matches it firmly. Clone size is given for some rows only: seen once, a few or many times, or a class if the clone is expanded.

-,TRBV28,-,TRBJ1-2,TGTGCCAGCAGTTTGTACACAGGCTACACCTTC,CASSLYTGYTF
-,TRBV7-2,-,TRBJ2-3,TGTGCCAGCAGCTCTTTGACGGGGAGTTGGGATACGCAGTATTTT,CASSSLTGSWDTQYF
TRBD1,TRBV5-1,few,TRBJ2-5,TGCGCCAGCAGTAAACCACAGACAGGGACGGGGGAGACCCAGTACTTC,CASSKPQTGTGETQYF
-,TRBV28,-,TRBJ1-2,TGTGCCAGCAGTTTTTCAGGGGCCTCCTACTATGGCTACACCTTC,CASSFSGASYYGYTF
-,TRBV9,-,TRBJ1-2,TGTGCCAGCAGCGTAGTAGGCGGCGGCTACACCTTC,CASSVVGGGYTF
TRBD2,TRBV15,few,TRBJ2-1,TGTGCCACCAGCAGAGATCGAGGTAGAGCGGGAGAGGTCGATGAGCAGTTCTTC,CATSRDRGRAGEVDEQFF
-,TRBV29-1,few,TRBJ1-1,TGCAGCGTTCGGGGCCCGGGGGACACTGAAGCTTTCTTT,CSVRGPGDTEAFF
-,TRBV18,-,TRBJ1-1,TGTGCCAGCTCACCTTTCCCGGGAGTGGGGGGCACTGAAGCTTTCTTT,CASSPFPGVGGTEAFF
TRBD1,TRBV11-3,-,TRBJ2-7,TGTGCCAATCACCCTGGGACAGCCGATAGAGTTTACGAGCAGTACTTC,CANHPGTADRVYEQYF
TRBD1,TRBV9,few,TRBJ1-1,TGTGCCAGCAGCGTACAGGGGGCCGACACTGAAGCTTTCTTT,CASSVQGADTEAFF
-,TRBV28,-,TRBJ2-5,TGTGCCAGCAGTTTAGGGGCCTCAAACAAACAAGAGACCCAGTACTTC,CASSLGASNKQETQYF
-,TRBV6-5,-,TRBJ1-1,TGTGCCAGCAGTTACCTATCTACAGGGCGGACTGAAGCTTTCTTT,CASSYLSTGRTEAFF
TRBD1,TRBV5-1,-,TRBJ2-5,TGCGCCAGCAGCACTACGGGACAGCACCAAGAGACCCAGTACTTC,CASSTTGQHQETQYF
TRBD2,TRBV15,few,TRBJ2-1,TGTGCCACCAGCAGAGATCCCCTTGCTAGCGGGAGTTCCGGTGAGCAGTTCTTC,CATSRDPLASGSSGEQFF
TRBD2,TRBV5-1,few,TRBJ2-5,TGCGCCAGCAGCTCGGGACTAGCGGAGCAAGAGACCCAGTACTTC,CASSSGLAEQETQYF
-,TRBV18,-,TRBJ1-2,TGTGCCAGCTCACCCCAACAGGGCCTGGAGGGCTACACCTTC,CASSPQQGLEGYTF
-,TRBV14,-,TRBJ2-7,TGTGCCAGCAGCCACCGGGACATAGGCTCCTACGAGCAGTACTTC,CASSHRDIGSYEQYF
-,TRBV27,few,TRBJ1-2,TGTGCCAGCCGCACGGGACACCAAGGCTACACCTTC,CASRTGHQGYTF
TRBD1,TRBV4-1,few,TRBJ2-3,TGCGCCAGCAGCCGAGAGGGGGCGGGCACAGATACGCAGTATTTT,CASSREGAGTDTQYF
TRBD1,TRBV5-4,few,TRBJ2-7,TGTGCCAGCAGGAGGGACCCGGGGACAGTCCTCGAGCAGTACTTC,CASRRDPGTVLEQYF
-,TRBV5-1,-,TRBJ2-1,TGCGCCAGCAGCTTGGCCGGTGGAGGCAATGAGCAGTTCTTC,CASSLAGGGNEQFF
TRBD1,TRBV29-1,-,TRBJ1-1,TGCAGCGTCTCTCCGGGACAGGGTCTTCTGAACACTGAAGCTTTCTTT,CSVSPGQGLLNTEAFF
-,TRBV7-8,few,TRBJ2-7,TGTGCCAGCAGCTTTTCTAGCGCCGAGCAGTACTTC,CASSFSSAEQYF
-,TRBV9,few,TRBJ2-3,TGTGCCAGCAGCGCTGACTGGGCAGATACGCAGTATTTT,CASSADWADTQYF
-,TRBV5-4,few,TRBJ2-5,TGTGCCAGCACCCGAGGCCTGGAGGTAGGGGAGACCCAGTACTTC,CASTRGLEVGETQYF
TRBD1,TRBV27,-,TRBJ2-1,TGTGCCAGCAGCCGGGACAGAGGTAACAATGAGCAGTTCTTC,CASSRDRGNNEQFF
TRBD2,TRBV2,-,TRBJ2-6,TGTGCCAGCAGTGTGTTAGCGGGAGGTGGGGCCAACGTCCTGACTTTC,CASSVLAGGGANVLTF
TRBD1,TRBV27,-,TRBJ2-7,TGTGCCTTACAGGGGCACGAGCAGTACTTC,CALQGHEQYF
TRBD2,TRBV28,-,TRBJ2-1,TGTGCCAGCAGACAGACCCCCGGGAGGACCAATGAGCAGTTCTTC,CASRQTPGRTNEQFF
TRBD1,TRBV5-7,-,TRBJ1-5,TGTGCCAGCAGCAACGGGGACAGGGTTTTCCAGCCCCAGCATTTT,CASSNGDRVFQPQHF
-,TRBV4-1,-,TRBJ2-3,TGCGCCAGCAGCCTCGTCAACACCGGGACTGGAACAGATACGCAGTATTTT,CASSLVNTGTGTDTQYF
-,TRBV5-1,-,TRBJ1-1,TGCGCCAGCAGCTTGCAGCAGGACACTGAAGCTTTCTTT,CASSLQQDTEAFF
TRBD2,TRBV4-2,few,TRBJ2-7,TGTGCCAGCAGCCAACGGCGGGAGGCGTACGAGCAGTACTTC,CASSQRREAYEQYF
TRBD1,TRBV29-1,few,TRBJ1-5,TGCAGCGTTGGGCCAGGGGGCTTTCAGCCCCAGCATTTT,CSVGPGGFQPQHF